What follows describes a single T cell receptor beta chain. Other nucleotide sequences from this sample produce the same CDR3. The repertoire was sequenced with immunoSEQ multiplex PCR; TCRdb's copy has only in-frame clones and lacks some. The table has tens of thousands of clones, about four fifths seen once. The V gene's germline CDR1 is SGHRS and CDR2 YFSETQ. The CDR3 spans 13 residues. Trimming cost V 0 bases and J 0 bases, with 2 bases left between them. The source of the sample is a study of control samples from healthy donors and cancer patients. Sequences were obtained from PBMCs. The chain uses TRBV5-1 and TRBJ2-3, with D unclear. This receptor was identified in a man between 70 and 80 years old with lung cancer. This chain's CDR3 is CASSLDSTDTQYF. The CDR3 DNA reads TGCGCCAGCAGCTTGGACAGCACAGATACGCAGTATTTT.